The source of this TCR beta chain is a study of tumor and adjacent non-tumor tissue in lung cancer listed by TCRdb under 2018. The study in broad terms: Of the cohort, eleven to twelve patients had adenocarcinoma, 2 had squamous cell carcinoma and 1 had small cell lung cancer. Ages among the roughly 15 patients ranged from about 30 to 80 years, there were around 10 men and 5 women, and disease was at TNM stage I to III. In total, sequencing yielded approximately 130,000,000 productive TCRbeta reads, which works out to an average of roughly 4.2 million reads per sample. Using bulk TCRbeta repertoires from approximately 15 lung cancer patients, the study set lung tumor tissue side by side with matched distant non-tumor lung tissue. For each patient, one tumor sample and one normal lung sample were taken, giving under 35 paired specimens that underwent TCRbeta CDR3 sequencing.

This clonotype was found many times. No cognate antigen has been identified for it. Within one base of it there is no much larger clone, and no base qualities were kept. RNA was extracted from bulk unsorted tissue and checked for quality with a NanoDrop ND-1000 and an Agilent 2100. All donors had newly diagnosed lung cancer, had not received prior chemotherapy, and were admitted for thoracic surgery in China between August and November 2014. Anyone who had undergone radiotherapy or chemotherapy before, or who had another cancer at the same time, was left out of the study. Surgical tissue pieces of about 1-2.1 cm3 were preserved in RNAlater solution and stored at -80 °C until use. Libraries were built with multiplex PCR. These reads were obtained on an Illumina HiSeq 2500. Following protocols modified from ARM-PCR, the researchers constructed TCRbeta libraries through three rounds of nested PCR with primers (Table S4). PCR products of 200-500 bp were gel-excised and purified with the QIAquick gel extraction kit before sequencing. Processing in the source paper ran as follows. Trimmomatic was used to clean the reads, FLASH merged the cleaned reads into complete CDR3 sequences, and MiTCR assigned the sequences to V(D)J germline segments. Clonal diversity was calculated as the inverse Simpson's index using VDJtools. In-frame sequences lacking a premature stop codon were counted as productive reads. The public reads were reprocessed in TCRdb via fastp at Q25 and MiXCR, keeping in-frame beta chains. Here each entry gathers all rows of one CDR3 protein and keeps the most common genes and DNA. Here the V and J calls rest on TCRdb's processing, not on the authors' analysis. Here the sample has roughly 67,000 distinct CDR3 sequences; almost 60% occur a single time. The ten biggest clones cover 20% of the sample.

Reading the germline V gene (reference sequence) gives CDR1 DFQATT and CDR2 SNEGSKA. Inclusive of the bounding cysteine and phenylalanine, the CDR3 is 15 residues long. Only the CDR3 region is kept as DNA, spanning 45 bases read in frame from base 1. After removal of 1 base from V and 6 bases from J, the junction retains 9 bases not matched to a gene. Here is what the overall study found, with its caveats: A significantly larger cumulative share of the repertoire was made up by the top 100 clones in normal lung than in tumor tissue. Significantly higher TCR diversity was found in younger patients, and higher tumor TCR diversity was associated with shorter overall and disease-free survival. TCR diversity (inverse Simpson) was significantly higher in tumor than in normal lung tissue (431.37 vs 166.20, P = 0.0075, Mann-Whitney U test). The cohort had only 15 or so patients, and the authors noted that larger samples and more detailed clinical data are needed. Peripheral blood was not sequenced, so blood TCRbeta repertoires were not examined in the lung cancer patients of the study. Neither the sequencing platform nor unique molecular identifiers are named or mentioned anywhere in the methods.

The sequence joins TRBV20-1 to TRBJ2-7; 10 central nucleotides agree with TRBD2. Sequenced input: lung tumor tissue. This clonotype originated in a man aged 50 to 60 with non-small cell lung cancer. The CDR3 protein is CSARVSGRSGGEQYF. The nucleotide sequence reads TGCAGTGCTAGAGTTAGCGGGAGGTCCGGAGGCGAGCAGTACTTC.